This T cell receptor (beta chain) came from a study of PD-1 blockade in classical Hodgkin lymphoma. Regarding the study as a whole: Complete responders entered with baseline diversity on par with newly diagnosed patients, the results showed. Patients who began taking nivolumab under 1 year after ASCT were left out. The study found that TCR diversity rose significantly by C4D1 in CD4+ but not CD8+ cells. Newly diagnosed patients reportedly trailed healthy donors in baseline TCR diversity.

Assay used: immunoSEQ multiplex PCR; TCRdb lists only in-frame clones, some missing. The top ten hold approximately 22% of the sample, which has around 20,000 clones, over 80% seen once. For this clone: Its cognate antigen is unknown.

Following autologous stem cell transplantation, relapse occurred in every patient, and exposure to brentuximab vedotin varied. This CDR3 has 17 amino acids. The V gene lost 1 base and the J gene lost 2 bases, with 12 bases spanning the gap. Germline lookup yields CDR1 MGHRA and CDR2 YSYEKL. The rearrangement joins TRBV4-1 to TRBJ1-6; the D gene is possibly TRBD1 (6 bases). The TCR originated in a human donor with classical Hodgkin lymphoma. Here the sequenced sample was peripheral blood mononuclear cells (PBMCs), taken at baseline. The CDR3: CASSQAPRDTYNSPLHF. In nucleotides, the CDR3 is TGCGCCAGCAGCCAAGCCCCCCGGGACACCTATAATTCACCCCTCCACTTT.